The clone carrying this T cell receptor beta chain has a single count. What it recognizes is unknown. Together with a sample-barcoded 5' primer, a J-beta primer mix was included in a second PCR lasting about 6 to 11 cycles. One entry per CDR3 protein, called by TCRdb with MiXCR from the 5' RACE reads. The sample holds 1.2 million to 1.5 million distinct CDR3 sequences, around 59% seen once. This specimen belongs to a study of blood T cells in healthy people across ages. Study-wide points: Older individuals had lower TCR beta diversity per million T cells (the decline was roughly linear).

Germline-derived CDR1 and CDR2 are SEHNR and FQNEAQ (reference sequence). This CDR3 region has 16 residues. V shed 6 bases and J 1 base; nucleotides not matched to a gene: 7. This receptor was identified in a man younger than 30 in good health. The sequenced material came from blood. The gene calls are TRBV7-9 and TRBJ2-5; 11 bases align to TRBD2. CDR3 nucleotide sequence: TGTGCCAGCAGGACTACTAGCGGGGGCACCCAAGAGACCCAGTACTTC. It specifies CASRTTSGGTQETQYF.